Shown below are 32 T cell receptor beta chains from a single sample sequenced in a study of blood T cells in healthy people across ages (dated by TCRdb to the mid-2010s). To prepare the library, 5' RACE was applied. The sample was run on an Illumina HiSeq 2500. A second 7 to 11 cycle PCR used a sample-barcoded 5' primer and a J-beta primer mix. TCRdb's own reprocessing of the public reads used fastp at Q25 and MiXCR and kept productive beta chains. CDR3 protein duplicates are merged, each entry listing the most common genes and DNA. Across this sample there are approximately 800,000 distinct CDR3 sequences, with just over 55% seen only once. The ten largest account for approximately 24% of the sample. Sequencing input: blood. These receptors were collected from a man between 40 and 49 years old in good health.

This clonotype was counted ten times or more. V usage is TRBV12-5 and J usage is TRBJ2-7; the D gene is possibly TRBD1 (6 bases). V lost 1 base and J 5 bases, leaving 9 bases between the germline ends. In germline, CDR1 is LGHNT, CDR2 FRNRAP. The CDR3 is made up of 13 amino acids. The CDR3 is CASGLGTGNEQYF. The CDR3 nucleotides read TGTGCTAGTGGTTTGGGAACAGGGAACGAGCAGTACTTC.

This clonotype was counted a few times. The genes are TRBV5-1 and TRBJ2-1, with 8 bases identical to TRBD2. Per the germline V gene, CDR1 is SGHRS and CDR2 is YFSETQ. V was pared by 3 bases and J by 6 bases, with 8 bases of the junction left unmatched. The length of the CDR3 is 15 residues. The CDR3, as DNA: TGCGCCAGCAGCTGGAGCGGGAGTCAGGGCAATGAGCAGTTCTTC. Its protein product is CASSWSGSQGNEQFF.

The J gene is TRBJ2-6, the V gene TRBV29-1; no clear D. Germline CDR1 SQVTM, CDR2 ANQGSEA. There are 13 residues in the CDR3. Trimming removed 7 bases from V and 4 bases from J, with 11 bases in between. The CDR3 DNA sequence: TGCAGCGCGGCGGCCTCAGGGGCCAACGTCCTGACTTTC. Protein: CSAAASGANVLTF. Full variable domain (outside the CDR3, taken from reference TRBV29-1 and TRBJ2-6): SAVISQKPSRDICQRGTSLTIQCQVDSQVTMMFWYRQQPGQSLTLIATANQGSEATYESGFVIDKFPISRPNLTFSTLTVSNMSPEDSSIYLCSAAASGANVLTFGAGSRLTVL.

The chain couples TRBV10-3 to TRBJ2-7; D might be TRBD1 (6 bases). V was cut by 6 bases and J by 3 bases, with 12 bases left in between. Germline V lookup: CDR1 ENHRY, CDR2 SYGVKD. The length of the CDR3 is 13 residues. The CDR3 nucleotides are TGTGCCATCAGGGGTCAGGGGCTCTACGAGCAGTACTTC. Translation gives CAIRGQGLYEQYF.

V gene TRBV7-9 combines with J gene TRBJ2-1; 8 nucleotides match TRBD1. With 6 bases clipped from V and 4 bases from J, the junction kept 8 bases outside the gene matches. The CDR3 is 15 amino acids. CDR1 SEHNR and CDR2 FQNEAQ come from the germline V gene (reference sequence). Written as DNA, the CDR3 is TGTGCCAGCAGATTGACAGGGGAGGTTTACAATGAGCAGTTCTTC. It yields the protein CASRLTGEVYNEQFF.

The CDR3 DNA reads TGTGCCAGCTCAGAGCGGGAGGGTCCGACAGATACGCAGTATTTT. Protein product: CASSEREGPTDTQYF. The chain has TRBV7-2 and TRBJ2-3; TRBD2 matches at 10 bases. V shed 8 bases and J 3 bases; nucleotides not matched to a gene: 8. The germline gives CDR1 SGHTA, CDR2 FQGNSA. This CDR3 has 15 residues.

In its sample, this clonotype was seen a few times. The rearrangement links TRBV20-1 to TRBJ1-2; TRBD1 matches at 7 bases. CDR1 is DFQATT, CDR2 SNEGSKA, per germline (reference sequence). Germline trimming cut 0 bases from V and 3 bases from J; bases unmatched to any gene: 7. The CDR3 consists of 15 residues. The CDR3 region has the DNA TGCAGTGCTAGAGATACGCGGACAGGCTACTATGGCTACACCTTC. Protein sequence: CSARDTRTGYYGYTF.

This chain connects TRBV30 to TRBJ2-1, with TRBD1 matching over 11 bases. Germline CDR1 is GTSNPN and CDR2 is SVGIG (reference sequence). The CDR3 is 14 amino acids. V was clipped by 4 bases and J by 5 bases; unmatched bases: 4. CDR3: CAWNSGQGDNEQFF. The CDR3, as DNA: TGTGCCTGGAATTCGGGACAGGGGGACAATGAGCAGTTCTTC.

J is TRBJ1-2 and V is TRBV29-1; D call uncertain. CDR1 and CDR2 from the germline V gene are SQVTM and ANQGSEA. CDR3 size: 12 residues. Deletions cut 4 bases from V and 3 bases from J, with 9 bases between. CDR3: CSVAELHYGYTF. CDR3 nucleotides: TGCAGCGTTGCTGAACTGCACTATGGCTACACCTTC.

In its sample, this clonotype was seen once. V is TRBV27 and J is TRBJ1-2; 7 bases map to TRBD1. This CDR3 comprises 17 residues. Germline CDR1 MNHEY, CDR2 SMNVEV (reference sequence). Unmatched junction bases numbered 15, after V lost 3 bases and J lost 5 bases. CDR3 sequence (DNA): TGTGCCAGCAGTTTTAAAAGGGGAAGGACAGGTTATTATGGCTACACCTTC. Its protein product is CASSFKRGRTGYYGYTF.

This chain uses TRBV28 with TRBJ1-3; D is possibly TRBD1 (5 bases). This CDR3 has 16 residues. CDR1 is MDHEN, CDR2 SYDVKM, per germline. The germline V and J ends were trimmed by 5 bases and 4 bases, with 18 bases remaining between them. CDR3 protein: CASSPSGESWGNTIYF. In DNA form, the CDR3 reads TGTGCCAGCAGTCCATCGGGGGAATCGTGGGGAAACACCATATATTTT.

Concerning this clonotype: An end of the junction does not agree with germline; a read error may underlie this. This chain connects TRBV20-1 to TRBJ1-5; TRBD1 might be the D (5 bases). Germline V CDR1 and CDR2: DFQATT, SNEGSKA (reference sequence). This CDR3 comprises 14 residues. CDR3 DNA sequence: TGCAGTGCTAGAACGGGGGGGAGCAGTCAGCCCCAGCATTTT. This codes for CSARTGGSSQPQHF.

The CDR3 DNA follows: TGCGCCAGCAGCTTGGAGGGACAGGGGGTCAACAATGAGCAGTTCTTC. It encodes CASSLEGQGVNNEQFF. V is TRBV5-1 and J is TRBJ2-1; 11 bases are a match to TRBD1. Germline lookup yields CDR1 SGHRS and CDR2 YFSETQ. Trimming cost V 0 bases and J 5 bases; bases outside gene matches: 4. The CDR3 is 16 amino acids. Full variable domain (rest looked up from reference TRBV5-1 and TRBJ2-1): KAGVTQTPRYLIKTRGQQVTLSCSPISGHRSVSWYQQTPGQGLQFLFEYFSETQRNKGNFPGRFSGRQFSNSRSEMNVSTLELGDSALYLCASSLEGQGVNNEQFFGPGTRLTVL.

This chain joins TRBV11-2 and TRBJ2-2, with D hard to call. V lost 8 bases, J lost 0 bases, and 7 bases lay in between. The germline V gene encodes CDR1 SGHAT and CDR2 FQNNGV. The CDR3 length is 13 residues. The CDR3 DNA is TGTGCCAGCGGATTGACGAACACCGGGGAGCTGTTTTTT. It specifies CASGLTNTGELFF.

CDR3 bases: TGTGCCAGCAGTACGACAGGGAGGACAGATACGCAGTATTTT. As protein: CASSTTGRTDTQYF. The V and J genes are TRBV12-3 or TRBV12-4 and TRBJ2-3, with D possibly TRBD1 on 7 matching bases. V lost 5 bases and J lost 3, with 12 bases in between. The CDR3 is 14 residues long.

The chain recombines TRBV7-9 with TRBJ2-7; D might be TRBD1 (5 bases). Germline-derived CDR1 and CDR2 are SEHNR and FQNEAQ (reference sequence). Trimming removed 4 bases at V and 1 base at J, with 17 bases between. This CDR3 comprises 16 residues. CDR3 protein: CASSSNKGALSYEQYF. Here the CDR3 DNA reads TGTGCCAGCAGCTCCAACAAAGGGGCACTTTCCTACGAGCAGTACTTC.

This clonotype was seen repeatedly, ten times or more. The genes are TRBV2 and TRBJ2-7; no firm D call. This CDR3 has 15 residues. V was shortened by 10 bases and J by 0 bases, with 19 bases between the two germline ends. Per the germline V gene, CDR1 is SNHLY and CDR2 is FYNNEI. CDR3 DNA sequence: TGTGCCACTAAACCATTTGGCCCTAACTCCTACGAGCAGTACTTC. Encoded protein: CATKPFGPNSYEQYF.

Note on this clonotype: Because the CDR3's place on the DNA is in doubt, the DNA is left out and the CDR3 is given as listed by TCRdb. The CDR3 sequence is CISVSEAYDGSNTEAFF. The chain combines TRBV7-5 with TRBJ1-1. TRBV7-5 is deemed a pseudogene. The CDR3 is 17 residues long, ends included.

This sequence joins TRBV12-3 or TRBV12-4 and TRBJ2-7; D is uncertain. Trimming stripped 6 bases from V and 5 bases from J, with 14 bases between. This CDR3 is 13 amino acids long. CDR3 in amino acids: CASRYSAQNEQYF. For the CDR3, the DNA is TGTGCCAGCAGATACTCAGCCCAAAACGAGCAGTACTTC.

This clonotype was picked up a small number of times. The chain links TRBV20-1 to TRBJ2-6; possibly TRBD1 for D (6 bases). Trimming pared 1 base from V and 0 bases from J, leaving 16 bases between. Germline V gene data show CDR1 as DFQATT and CDR2 as SNEGSKA (reference sequence). CDR3 length: 18 residues. CDR3 loop: CSARGGQGFRSGANVLTF. CDR3 DNA: TGCAGTGCTAGAGGTGGCCAGGGGTTTCGCTCTGGGGCCAACGTCCTGACTTTC.

V is TRBV3-1 and J is TRBJ1-1; the D gene is possibly TRBD1 (6 bases). The CDR3 has 15 amino acids. V shed 3 bases and J shed 3 bases, with 14 bases lying between them. Germline CDR1 reads LGHDT; CDR2 reads YNNKEL (reference sequence). DNA for the CDR3: TGTGCCAGCAGCCACGATGACAGGCCAGACACTGAAGCTTTCTTT. Encoded protein: CASSHDDRPDTEAFF.

The chain carries TRBV20-1 and TRBJ2-7; weak D call: TRBD1 (5 bases). The V end lost 5 bases, the J end lost 1 base, and 18 bases lay between the germline ends. The V gene's germline CDR1 is DFQATT and CDR2 SNEGSKA (reference sequence). This CDR3 contains 15 residues. The CDR3 protein is CSALETVSISYEQYF. The CDR3 DNA sequence: TGCAGTGCTCTCGAGACAGTGTCAATTTCCTACGAGCAGTACTTC.

The rearrangement joins TRBV20-1 to TRBJ2-5; 12 bases line up with TRBD1. The DNA end favors TRBJ2-7, so the J call may be wrong. Germline loops: CDR1 DFQATT, CDR2 SNEGSKA (reference sequence). The CDR3 runs 14 residues. CDR3 amino acids: CSARSGTGGHEQYF. The CDR3 nucleotides are TGCAGTGCTAGGTCGGGGACAGGGGGCCACGAGCAGTACTTC.

The chain joins TRBV7-3 to TRBJ1-2, with TRBD1 identical over 7 bases. CDR3 length: 14 amino acids. Germline CDR1 SGHTA, CDR2 FQGTGA. V shed 6 bases and J 3 bases; nucleotides not matched to a gene: 7. This CDR3 reads CASSYTGTDYGYTF. The CDR3 nucleotides are TGTGCCAGCAGTTATACCGGGACAGACTATGGCTACACCTTC.

This clonotype appeared a few times. The chain couples TRBV20-1 to TRBJ2-1; 8 bases are a match to TRBD2. This CDR3 is 17 amino acids long. Trimming at V came to 4 bases and at J to 4 bases, leaving 15 bases not matched to a gene. CDR1 and CDR2 (germline): DFQATT, SNEGSKA (reference sequence). CDR3 protein: CSAKSLGGTRVYNEQFF. CDR3 nucleotides: TGCAGTGCTAAATCTCTAGGGGGGACTAGGGTTTACAATGAGCAGTTCTTC.

This clonotype was counted a few times. This rearrangement joins TRBV20-1 to TRBJ2-1; D gene unclear. Germline-derived CDR1 and CDR2 are DFQATT and SNEGSKA (reference sequence). This CDR3 has 14 residues. Trimming removed 2 bases from V and 9 bases from J, with 17 bases in between. The CDR3 DNA sequence: TGCAGTGCTAGACGGTCCCCCTCTTGGGGTGAGCAGTTCTTC. Amino acid sequence: CSARRSPSWGEQFF.

This clonotype was picked up a small number of times. This chain joins TRBV5-1 and TRBJ1-4; D is ambiguous. This CDR3 spans 16 amino acids. The V end was cut by 3 bases, the J end by 3 bases, with 15 bases between. Germline CDR1 and CDR2: SGHRS and YFSETQ. CDR3 loop: CASSSGLEIANEKLFF. CDR3 nucleotide sequence: TGCGCCAGCAGCTCCGGACTAGAAATCGCTAATGAAAAACTGTTTTTT.

The rearrangement uses TRBV29-1 and TRBJ2-7, with 7 bases identical to TRBD2. The germline V gene encodes CDR1 SQVTM and CDR2 ANQGSEA. This CDR3 has 16 amino acids. The junction had 18 bases not matched to a gene; V was cut back by 3 bases and J by 7 bases. The CDR3 coding sequence is TGCAGCGTTGAGGGTCAGCGGGAAAGCTCCTACGATGAGCAGTACTTC. This gives the protein CSVEGQRESSYDEQYF.

The rearrangement links TRBV11-1 to TRBJ2-1, with D perhaps TRBD2 (5 bases). Gene TRBJ2-7 matches the end of the DNA better, so the J call may be wrong. Germline CDR1 is SGHAT and CDR2 is FQDESV (reference sequence). The CDR3 runs to 17 residues. CDR3 amino acids: CASSSRLLGSSYNEQYF. In nucleotides, the CDR3 is TGTGCCAGCAGCTCACGATTGTTGGGGAGCTCCTACAATGAGCAGTACTTC.

V gene TRBV7-2 combines with J gene TRBJ2-2, with a possible D match to TRBD2 (5 bases). Per germline, CDR1 SGHTA and CDR2 FQGNSA. The CDR3 totals 13 residues. V lost 5 bases to trimming and J lost 8 bases, with 12 bases between them. The DNA for the CDR3 is TGTGCCAGCAGCATACTTACGGGAGGGGAGCTGTTTTTT. Translation: CASSILTGGELFF.

The chain links TRBV12-3 or TRBV12-4 to TRBJ1-6; D call uncertain. The CDR3 is made up of 14 amino acids. Trimming shortened V by 3 bases and J by 11 bases, and 14 bases separated the two germline ends. CDR3 protein: CASSFRRAGTPLHF. The CDR3 region has the DNA TGTGCCAGCAGTTTTCGGAGGGCTGGGACACCCCTCCACTTT.

CDR3: CASSLMTLQETQYF. In nucleotides, the CDR3 is TGTGCCAGCAGCTTAATGACACTCCAAGAGACCCAGTACTTC. The chain has TRBV7-2 and TRBJ2-5, with D unresolved. This CDR3 comprises 14 residues. The germline V gene encodes CDR1 SGHTA and CDR2 FQGNSA. Trimming pared 2 bases from V and 1 base from J, leaving 8 bases between.